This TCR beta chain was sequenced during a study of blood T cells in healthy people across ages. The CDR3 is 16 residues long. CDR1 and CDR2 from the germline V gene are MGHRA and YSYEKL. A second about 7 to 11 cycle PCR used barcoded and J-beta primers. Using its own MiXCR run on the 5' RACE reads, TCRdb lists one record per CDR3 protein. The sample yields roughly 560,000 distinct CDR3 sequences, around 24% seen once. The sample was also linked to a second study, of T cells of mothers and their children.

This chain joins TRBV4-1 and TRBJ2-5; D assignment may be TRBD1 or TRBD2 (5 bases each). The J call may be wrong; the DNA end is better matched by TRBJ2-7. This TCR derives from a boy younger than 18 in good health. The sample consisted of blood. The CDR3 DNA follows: TGCGCCAGCAGCCAATCGAGACAGACTATGGGATACGAGCAGTACTTC. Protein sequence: CASSQSRQTMGYEQYF.